This entry lists 24 T cell receptor beta chains sequenced from one sample in a study of OX40 agonist ivuxolimab in advanced cancers. The protocol was immunoSEQ multiplex PCR, while the TCRdb copy is restricted to in-frame clones and leaves out a portion. The sample holds tens of thousands of clones; 84% are singletons and the top ten take 1.5% to 2%. The sample was CD4+ or CD8+ T cells sorted from blood, taken in a trial of the OX40 agonist ivuxolimab. The source is an adult with an advanced solid tumor such as melanoma, head and neck, liver or kidney cancer.

The J gene is TRBJ2-7, the V gene TRBV28; maybe TRBD1 (6 bases). The V end was cut by 2 bases, the J end by 3 bases, with 8 bases between. The germline V gene encodes CDR1 MDHEN and CDR2 SYDVKM. The CDR3 runs 13 residues. In nucleotides, the CDR3 is TGTGCCAGCAGTTTACAGGGGATCTACGAGCAGTACTTC. This sequence encodes CASSLQGIYEQYF.

The chain links TRBV9 to TRBJ1-6; maybe TRBD1 (6 bases). The CDR3 is 13 amino acids. V lost 0 bases and J 8 bases, leaving 6 bases between the germline ends. CDR1 SGDLS and CDR2 YYNGEE come from the germline V gene. The CDR3 coding sequence is TGTGCCAGCAGCGTAGACAGGGATTCACCCCTCCACTTT. As protein: CASSVDRDSPLHF.

The V gene is TRBV30, the J gene TRBJ2-7, with D perhaps assigned TRBD1 or TRBD2 (6 bases each). Germline values: CDR1 GTSNPN, CDR2 SVGIG (reference sequence). This CDR3 spans 10 amino acids. Trimming removed 6 bases from V and 11 bases from J, with 14 bases in between. This chain's CDR3 is CACDRTNEYF. As DNA, the CDR3 is TGTGCCTGTGACAGGACTAACGAGTACTTC.

This clone was seen just once. The genes are TRBV6-7 and TRBJ1-3; the D is unclear. TRBV6-7 is recorded as an ORF, its role being uncertain. CDR3 length: 15 amino acids. Trimming took off 2 bases at V and 0 bases at J, with 8 bases between the two ends. The CDR3, as DNA: TGTGCCAGCAGTTACGGGGTGAGCTCTGGAAACACCATATATTTT. This gives the protein CASSYGVSSGNTIYF.

The V and J genes are TRBV10-3 and TRBJ2-7; 11 bases match TRBD2. The CDR3 has 16 amino acids. CDR1 and CDR2 from the germline V gene are ENHRY and SYGVKD. The J segment lost 3 bases and the V segment lost 6 bases, leaving 10 bases of the junction unmatched. The CDR3 DNA is TGTGCCATCAGCAATATAGCGGGAGGGATGGGCTACGAGCAGTACTTC. This translates into CAISNIAGGMGYEQYF.

The chain links TRBV28 to TRBJ1-2; 7 bases line up with TRBD1. The CDR3 is 12 amino acids. The junction had 3 bases not matched to a gene; V was cut back by 7 bases and J by 4 bases. In germline, CDR1 is MDHEN, CDR2 SYDVKM. The CDR3, as DNA: TGTGCCAGCAAGTCAGGGGGCTATGGCTACACCTTC. As protein: CASKSGGYGYTF.

The chain uses TRBV13 and TRBJ2-6; D gene ambiguous. V shed 3 bases and J shed 0 bases, with 12 bases lying between them. The V gene's germline CDR1 is PRHDT and CDR2 FYEKMQ (reference sequence). The CDR3 consists of 17 residues. The chain's CDR3 is CASSFYPASSGANVLTF. In DNA, the CDR3 is TGTGCCAGCAGCTTCTACCCCGCCAGCTCTGGGGCCAACGTCCTGACTTTC.

This chain connects TRBV7-3 to TRBJ2-3; D is unclear. The V end was cut by 5 bases, the J end by 6 bases, with 15 bases between. Germline-derived CDR1 and CDR2 are SGHTA and FQGTGA. This CDR3 spans 14 amino acids. DNA of the CDR3: TGTGCCAGCAGCCCCGACCTCCAATCCGATACGCAGTATTTT. Encoded protein: CASSPDLQSDTQYF.

The chain is built from TRBV5-1 and TRBJ1-4; weak D call: TRBD1 (5 bases). Trimming left V 0 bases short and J 10 bases short, with 19 bases between. The CDR3 is made up of 16 amino acids. The germline gives CDR1 SGHRS, CDR2 YFSETQ. DNA of the CDR3: TGCGCCAGCAGCTTGGCCGGAGGTGAAATGGGGGGAAAACTGTTTTTT. As protein: CASSLAGGEMGGKLFF.

The CDR3 reads CASSLDLGEGYEQYF. In DNA, the CDR3 is TGTGCCAGCAGTTTAGATCTGGGAGAAGGGTACGAGCAGTACTTC. The chain carries TRBV27 and TRBJ2-7, with D maybe TRBD2 (5 bases). Trimming removed 2 bases from V and 4 bases from J, with 15 bases in between. Germline-derived CDR1 and CDR2 are MNHEY and SMNVEV (reference sequence). The length of the CDR3 is 15 residues.

This chain links TRBV28 with TRBJ2-7; D remains ambiguous. CDR1 and CDR2 from the germline V gene are MDHEN and SYDVKM. V lost 3 bases and J lost 4, with 10 bases in between. The CDR3 is made up of 13 amino acids. CDR3 protein: CASSFPAEYEQYF. DNA for the CDR3: TGTGCCAGCAGTTTCCCGGCGGAGTACGAGCAGTACTTC.

The chain recombines TRBV4-3 with TRBJ2-7; D uncertain. The CDR3 covers 14 residues. Germline CDR1 reads LGHNA; CDR2 reads YSLEER. The V gene lost 0 bases and the J gene lost 7 bases, with 13 bases spanning the gap. The CDR3 coding sequence is TGCGCCAGCAGCCAAGATAATATCGGGCGTGAGCAGTACTTC. It specifies CASSQDNIGREQYF.

The CDR3 protein is CASSLAGGENTEAFF. CDR3 nucleotides: TGTGCCAGCAGCTTAGCGGGGGGGGAGAACACTGAAGCTTTCTTT. The V gene is TRBV7-2, the J gene TRBJ1-1, with D perhaps TRBD1 (5 bases). CDR3 length equals 15 residues. The V and J ends lost 0 bases and 1 base respectively, with 9 bases between them. Germline CDR1 SGHTA, CDR2 FQGNSA.

The chain uses TRBV27 and TRBJ2-2, with D possibly TRBD1 on 6 matching bases. CDR1 is MNHEY, CDR2 SMNVEV, per germline (reference sequence). The CDR3 sequence is 15 residues long. Between the trimmed V and J ends, which lost 5 bases and 1 base, there was a span of 11 bases. The CDR3 region has the DNA TGTGCCAGCAGTCCGGGACAAATGAACACCGGGGAGCTGTTTTTT. It translates to CASSPGQMNTGELFF.

The V gene is TRBV7-2, the J gene TRBJ1-2, with D maybe TRBD1 (6 bases). Trimming removed 2 bases at V and 4 bases at J, with 14 bases between. This CDR3 region has 15 residues. CDR1 and CDR2 (germline): SGHTA, FQGNSA. The CDR3 DNA follows: TGTGCCAGCAGCTTAAACCTGGGGGCGAGCTATGGCTACACCTTC. Amino acids: CASSLNLGASYGYTF.

The chain couples TRBV12-5 to TRBJ2-2, with 7 bases aligning to TRBD1. CDR1 is LGHNT, CDR2 FRNRAP, per germline. CDR3 length: 14 amino acids. V lost 9 bases and J lost 4; bases outside the gene matches: 8. CDR3 sequence (DNA): TGTGCTAGCGGGACAGAAGAAATCACCGGGGAGCTGTTTTTT. Encoded protein: CASGTEEITGELFF.

The rearrangement joins TRBV28 to TRBJ2-1; the match to TRBD2 covers 7 bases. Germline trimming cut 7 bases from V and 3 bases from J; bases unmatched to any gene: 9. Looked up from germline, CDR1 is MDHEN and CDR2 is SYDVKM. This CDR3 has 15 amino acids. The CDR3, as DNA: TGTGCCAGCAATTACGCCGGGACTATCTACAATGAGCAGTTCTTC. It translates to CASNYAGTIYNEQFF.

This clone was observed once. The chain joins TRBV27 to TRBJ2-1, with TRBD2 identical over 12 bases. The length of the CDR3 is 15 residues. The trim removed 4 bases at V and 10 bases at J, leaving 8 bases unmatched. The V gene's germline CDR1 is MNHEY and CDR2 SMNVEV (reference sequence). CDR3 amino acids: CASSSLAGGFREQFF. CDR3 in DNA: TGTGCCAGCAGTTCGCTAGCGGGAGGGTTTCGGGAGCAGTTCTTC.

The rearrangement uses TRBV27 and TRBJ2-3; D gene unclear. Trimming removed 0 bases at V and 1 base at J, with 8 bases between. The CDR3 sequence is 15 residues long. Germline V lookup: CDR1 MNHEY, CDR2 SMNVEV (reference sequence). The CDR3 DNA follows: TGTGCCAGCAGTTTATCGAACGAGGGCACAGATACGCAGTATTTT. Translated: CASSLSNEGTDTQYF.

The chain joins TRBV28 to TRBJ2-1; the D gene is possibly TRBD2 (6 bases). Trimming took off 7 bases at V and 5 bases at J, with 9 bases between the two ends. The V gene's germline CDR1 is MDHEN and CDR2 SYDVKM. The CDR3 is 12 residues long. The CDR3 sequence: CASMTGDNEQFF. In nucleotides, the CDR3 is TGTGCCAGCATGACGGGGGACAATGAGCAGTTCTTC.

The chain employs TRBV27 and TRBJ2-7; D is undetermined. Germline CDR1 and CDR2: MNHEY and SMNVEV (reference sequence). The CDR3 spans 14 residues. V dropped 4 bases and J dropped 1 base, with 11 bases sitting between them. This CDR3 is CASSYGWGSYEQYF. DNA of the CDR3: TGTGCCAGCAGTTACGGGTGGGGTTCCTACGAGCAGTACTTC.

This rearrangement joins TRBV11-2 to TRBJ2-7, with D hard to call. V was trimmed by 1 base and J by 0 bases, leaving 10 bases between them. CDR1 is SGHAT and CDR2 is FQNNGV in the germline V gene. The CDR3 is made up of 15 amino acids. CDR3 DNA sequence: TGTGCCAGCAGCTTAGGAGCAACCCTCTCCTACGAGCAGTACTTC. Translated: CASSLGATLSYEQYF.

The rearrangement uses TRBV19 and TRBJ1-5; a possible D gene is TRBD1 (6 bases). The V gene's germline CDR1 is LNHDA and CDR2 SQIVND (reference sequence). The CDR3 has 15 amino acids. Trimming took 6 bases from V and 3 from J, leaving 15 bases between them. The CDR3 reads CASRPRGGVNQPQHF. As DNA, the CDR3 is TGTGCCAGTAGGCCTAGAGGGGGGGTCAATCAGCCCCAGCATTTT.

This chain connects TRBV4-1 to TRBJ1-2, with D uncertain. This CDR3 has 15 residues. Germline V gene data show CDR1 as MGHRA and CDR2 as YSYEKL. V was shortened by 0 bases and J by 0 bases, with 8 bases between the two germline ends. The CDR3, as DNA: TGCGCCAGCAGCCAAGATCCCACAACTAACTATGGCTACACCTTC. This codes for CASSQDPTTNYGYTF.